This T cell receptor beta chain is drawn from a study of shared clonotypes between healthy human individuals. In the authors' methods: Junction-only immunoSEQ sequences carried no quality scores, so filtering differed. Only in-frame clones appear in the TCRdb table, and some are missing; sequencing was by immunoSEQ multiplex PCR. The V and J calls and clone size were taken over from that table, and D and trimming were inferred from the DNA. Altogether millions of clones are present, about 92% being singletons, with the ten largest covering 1.5% to 2%. Positive CCR7 selection of CD45RO-negative cells yielded the naive CD8 cells, and terminally differentiated effector memory CD45RA+ cells were excluded. The CDR3 totals 16 residues. Trimming took off 7 bases at V and 2 bases at J, with 18 bases between the two ends. CDR1 and CDR2 from the germline V gene are MDHEN and SYDVKM.

Specimen: naive CD8+ T cells from PBMCs. The source is a man aged 18 to 35 in good health. Some clones in this sample may be carry-over from other donors' samples. The V gene is TRBV28, the J gene TRBJ1-5; no definite D call. Here the CDR3 reads CASNSLRSLGNQPQHF. The CDR3 DNA sequence: TGTGCCAGCAATAGTCTTAGGTCTTTAGGCAATCAGCCCCAGCATTTT.